This TCR beta chain comes out of a study of PD-L1 blockade in urothelial cancer. Across the study: Patients, treated from about 2014 onward, received atezolizumab 1,200 mg intravenously every 3 weeks.

Remarks on this clone: Its target is unknown.

Assay: immunoSEQ multiplex PCR; the TCRdb copy retains only in-frame clones and omits some. This table holds 71,000 or so clones, 70% to 90% found once. V gave up 0 bases and J gave up 6 bases, with 9 bases separating them. Germline CDR1 and CDR2: SGDLS and YYNGEE. This CDR3 contains 13 residues. Patients suffered from locally advanced or metastatic urothelial carcinoma. Each patient gave between 1 and 8 samples of peripheral blood mononuclear cells, which were collected pretreatment and during treatment. General observations from the study: Durable-benefit patients expanded tumor-associated blood clones more at 3 weeks.

The chain links TRBV9 to TRBJ1-1; D is unclear. This TCR was sampled from a man in his fifties or sixties with urothelial cancer. Specimen: PBMCs, collected around atezolizumab (anti-PD-L1) treatment. The CDR3 loop is CASSVALTAEAFF. In nucleotides, the CDR3 is TGTGCCAGCAGCGTAGCTCTTACAGCTGAAGCTTTCTTT.